Sequencing of this T cell receptor beta chain was carried out in a study of blood T cells in healthy people across ages. Regarding the study as a whole: Long-lived donors carried more naive CD4+ cells and greater diversity than aged donors.

On this clonotype itself: What it binds is unknown.

Trimming pared 8 bases from V and 5 bases from J, leaving 21 bases between. CDR3 size: 15 residues. CDR1 is LNHNV, CDR2 YYDKDF, per germline (reference sequence). Next came a second PCR, run for about 6 to 11 cycles, which used a sample-barcoded 5' primer along with a J-beta primer mix. TCRdb itself ran the 5' RACE reads through MiXCR, one entry per CDR3 protein. This table holds about 670,000 distinct CDR3 sequences, around 38% found once. Sequenced sample: blood. The chain couples TRBV15 to TRBJ2-5; TRBD1 is a possible D gene (6 bases). The receptor's source is an older man in good health. CDR3 in DNA: TGTGCCACCGGGCTTGGGGGCAGGGTGGGGGAGACCCAGTACTTC. Protein product: CATGLGGRVGETQYF.